This paragraph reports one TCR beta chain. This sample is part of a study of cytomegalovirus exposure and HLA in healthy donors. PCR was performed using 60 Vbeta and 13 Jbeta primers. Using immunoSEQ multiplex PCR, the repertoire was profiled, and TCRdb retains in-frame clones only, with some absent. The sample spans 55,000 or so clones; the ten largest clones claim approximately 11%. Germline V gives CDR1 MDHEN, CDR2 SYDVKM. This CDR3 has 14 amino acids. The junction had 4 bases not matched to a gene; V was cut back by 5 bases and J by 0 bases. This clonotype was obtained from a woman in her fifties or sixties in good health and CMV-seropositive. What was sequenced was PBMCs. V gene TRBV28 combines with J gene TRBJ2-7; 7 nucleotides align to TRBD2. This CDR3 reads CASSPGGSSYEQYF. Here the CDR3 DNA reads TGTGCCAGCAGTCCGGGCGGGAGCTCCTACGAGCAGTACTTC.